Shown below are 13 T cell receptor beta chains from a single sample sequenced in a study of blood T cell repertoires in COVID-19. Generated by immunoSEQ multiplex PCR, the TCRdb table keeps only in-frame clones and is missing some. The sample has some 97,000 clones; 85% are singletons. The sample was peripheral blood. The receptor set was obtained from a human donor in a cohort sampled during active COVID-19.

On this clone: Other DNA variants within this sample encode the same CDR3. The chain joins TRBV11-2 to TRBJ1-1; unclear D gene. The CDR3 is 15 amino acids. Germline V gene sequence: CDR1 SGHAT, CDR2 FQNNGV. Trimming cost V 1 base and J 0 bases, with 9 bases left between them. The CDR3 region has the DNA TGTGCCAGCAGCTTAGGACGAGGGCTGAACACTGAAGCTTTCTTT. This gives the protein CASSLGRGLNTEAFF. The complete variable domain, with remaining parts taken from reference TRBV11-2 and TRBJ1-1, reads EAGVAQSPRYKIIEKRQSVAFWCNPISGHATLYWYQQILGQGPKLLIQFQNNGVVDDSQLPKDRFSAERLKGVDSTLKIQPAKLEDSAVYLCASSLGRGLNTEAFFGQGTRLTVV.

The V call is TRBV7-2, the J call TRBJ1-6, with D possibly being TRBD1 (5 bases). The CDR3 has 16 amino acids. Germline CDR1 SGHTA, CDR2 FQGNSA. Trimming took off 4 bases at V and 5 bases at J, with 15 bases between the two ends. The CDR3 DNA follows: TGTGCCAGCAGCTCATCCTTCGGGACTCATAATTCACCCCTCCACTTT. Its protein is CASSSSFGTHNSPLHF.

The V gene is TRBV12-3 or TRBV12-4, the J gene TRBJ2-7; 9 nucleotides align to TRBD2. V lost 1 base to trimming and J lost 6 bases; unmatched junction nucleotides: 1. The CDR3 sequence is 13 residues long. The CDR3 loop reads CASSLVAGVEQYF. The CDR3 DNA is TGTGCCAGCAGTTTAGTAGCGGGAGTCGAGCAGTACTTC.

The chain combines TRBV3-1 (or the pseudogene TRBV3-2) with TRBJ1-1; D gene ambiguous. V lost 2 bases and J lost 11, with 18 bases in between. Germline loops: CDR1 LGHDT, CDR2 YNNKEL (reference sequence). The CDR3 sequence is 14 residues long. CDR3 DNA sequence: TGTGCCAGCAGCCAATTGGGTGGCGGAAGGCAGGCTTTCTTT. Translating gives CASSQLGGGRQAFF.

The rearrangement joins TRBV3-1 (or the pseudogene TRBV3-2) to TRBJ1-1, with TRBD1 as a possible D gene (6 bases). V lost 4 bases to trimming and J lost 4 bases, with 10 bases between them. CDR3 length: 13 residues. Germline assignment: CDR1 LGHDT and CDR2 YNNKEL (reference sequence). The CDR3 protein is CASSRGGLTEAFF. The CDR3 DNA sequence: TGTGCCAGCAGCCGGGGGGGGCTCACTGAAGCTTTCTTT.

The rearrangement joins TRBV5-6 to TRBJ1-1; D is undetermined. V lost 3 bases and J lost 2, with 14 bases in between. The CDR3 runs 15 residues. Germline V gives CDR1 SGHDT, CDR2 YYEEEE. The CDR3 loop reads CASSSFSTDNTEAFF. CDR3 coding DNA: TGTGCCAGCAGCTCATTTTCAACAGACAACACTGAAGCTTTCTTT.

CDR3 nucleotides: TGCGCCAGCCGGAGCGGGAGGAGTTATAATGAGCAGTTCTTC. Amino acid sequence: CASRSGRSYNEQFF. The V and J genes are TRBV5-1 and TRBJ2-1; 9 bases align to TRBD2. The CDR3 has 14 residues. The germline V gene encodes CDR1 SGHRS and CDR2 YFSETQ. The junction had 9 bases not matched to a gene; V was cut back by 7 bases and J by 7 bases.

The chain couples TRBV5-1 to TRBJ2-3; maybe TRBD2 (6 bases). V was cut by 4 bases and J by 3 bases, with 18 bases left in between. The germline CDR1 and CDR2 sequences are SGHRS and YFSETQ. The CDR3 length is 16 residues. For the CDR3, the DNA is TGCGCCAGCAGCCAGTCGCCGGGGGTGGGGACAGATACGCAGTATTTT. Translated: CASSQSPGVGTDTQYF.

The V gene is TRBV3-1 (or the pseudogene TRBV3-2), the J gene TRBJ2-7; 8 bases align to TRBD2. The CDR3 contains 14 residues. The germline V gene has CDR1 LGHDT and CDR2 YNNKEL (reference sequence). J gave up 1 base and V 1 base, and 0 bases lay outside the gene matches. The CDR3 here is CASSQVAGSYEQYF. In DNA, the CDR3 is TGTGCCAGCAGCCAAGTAGCGGGATCCTACGAGCAGTACTTC.

This clone was detected only a few times. The V and J genes are TRBV9 and TRBJ2-1; tentatively, D is TRBD1 (5 bases). CDR3 size: 16 residues. V gave up 4 bases and J gave up 5 bases, with 19 bases separating them. CDR1 is SGDLS, CDR2 YYNGEE, per germline. CDR3 sequence reads: CASSPWTTRSNNEQFF. CDR3 nucleotide sequence: TGTGCCAGCAGCCCTTGGACAACAAGGTCCAACAATGAGCAGTTCTTC.

This chain joins TRBV7-9 and TRBJ1-2; 7 bases match TRBD1. The junction had 6 bases not matched to a gene; V was cut back by 2 bases and J by 3 bases. This CDR3 is 15 amino acids long. In germline, CDR1 is SEHNR, CDR2 FQNEAQ (reference sequence). The chain's CDR3 is CASSLRVGTDYGYTF. The CDR3, as DNA: TGTGCCAGCAGCTTAAGGGTAGGGACAGACTATGGCTACACCTTC.

The rearrangement uses TRBV7-2 and TRBJ1-3; D not resolved. Germline CDR1 SGHTA, CDR2 FQGNSA. The CDR3 spans 15 residues. Deletions cut 4 bases from V and 0 bases from J, with 10 bases between. The CDR3 protein is CASSSPTVSGNTIYF. For the CDR3, the DNA is TGTGCCAGCAGCTCGCCCACAGTCTCTGGAAACACCATATATTTT.

The chain combines TRBV5-1 with TRBJ2-5; D is perhaps TRBD2 (7 bases). The CDR3 has 15 amino acids. The germline gives CDR1 SGHRS, CDR2 YFSETQ. V was clipped by 0 bases and J by 5 bases, with 14 bases between them. The CDR3 is CASSLGSGGRETQYF. In DNA form, the CDR3 reads TGCGCCAGCAGCTTGGGATCGGGGGGCAGGGAGACCCAGTACTTC.